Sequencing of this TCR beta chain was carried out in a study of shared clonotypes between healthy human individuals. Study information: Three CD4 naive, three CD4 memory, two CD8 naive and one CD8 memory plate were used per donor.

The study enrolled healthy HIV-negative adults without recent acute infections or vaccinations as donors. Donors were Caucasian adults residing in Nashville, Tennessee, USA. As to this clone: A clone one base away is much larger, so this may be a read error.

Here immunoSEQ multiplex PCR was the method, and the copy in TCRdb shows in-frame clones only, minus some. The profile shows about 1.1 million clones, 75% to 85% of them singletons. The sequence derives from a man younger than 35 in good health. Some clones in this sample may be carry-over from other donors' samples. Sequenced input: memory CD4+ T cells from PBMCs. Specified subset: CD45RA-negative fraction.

CDR3 in DNA: TGCGCCAGTTCGGTGGAGCGGGGCTACAGCTATGGCTACACCTTC. This codes for CASSVERGYSYGYTF. The V gene is TRBV5-1, the J gene TRBJ1-2; possible D gene TRBD1, 5 bases. The V gene's germline CDR1 is SGHRS and CDR2 YFSETQ. V was pared by 8 bases and J by 4 bases, with 21 bases between. The CDR3 consists of 15 residues. Together with reference TRBV5-1 and TRBJ1-2, the CDR3 gives the full variable domain: KAGVTQTPRYLIKTRGQQVTLSCSPISGHRSVSWYQQTPGQGLQFLFEYFSETQRNKGNFPGRFSGRQFSNSRSEMNVSTLELGDSALYLCASSVERGYSYGYTFGSGTRLTVV.